Reported below is one TCR beta chain. The CDR3 is 16 residues long. V lost 4 bases to trimming and J lost 0 bases; unmatched junction nucleotides: 7. Germline lookup yields CDR1 SGHNT and CDR2 YYREEE (reference sequence). The data were obtained in a study of blood T cell repertoires in COVID-19. The method was immunoSEQ multiplex PCR; TCRdb's version includes in-frame clones alone and lacks a portion of them. This table holds over 120,000 clones, approximately 89% found once. The specimen sequenced was peripheral blood. This clonotype was sampled from a woman aged 50 to 60 with acute or convalescent COVID-19. The chain employs TRBV5-4 and TRBJ2-1, with 7 bases matching TRBD2. CDR3 loop: CASSPASGASYNEQFF. CDR3 bases: TGTGCCAGCAGCCCAGCCAGCGGGGCCTCCTACAATGAGCAGTTCTTC.